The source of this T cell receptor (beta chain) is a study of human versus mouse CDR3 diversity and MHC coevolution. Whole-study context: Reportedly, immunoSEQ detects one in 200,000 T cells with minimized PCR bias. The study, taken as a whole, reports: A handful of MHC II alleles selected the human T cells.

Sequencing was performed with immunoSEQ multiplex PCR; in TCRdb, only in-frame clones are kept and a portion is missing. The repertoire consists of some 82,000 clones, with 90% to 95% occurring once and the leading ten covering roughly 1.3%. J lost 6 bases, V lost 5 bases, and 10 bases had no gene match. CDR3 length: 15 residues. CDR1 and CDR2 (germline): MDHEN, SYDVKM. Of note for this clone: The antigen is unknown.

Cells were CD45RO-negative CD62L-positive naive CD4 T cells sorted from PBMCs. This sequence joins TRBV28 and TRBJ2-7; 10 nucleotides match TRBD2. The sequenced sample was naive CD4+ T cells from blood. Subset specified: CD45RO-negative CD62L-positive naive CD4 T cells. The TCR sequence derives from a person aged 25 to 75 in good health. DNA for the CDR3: TGTGCCAGCAGTACTTCCGGGACTAGCGAGGGCGAGCAGTACTTC. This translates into CASSTSGTSEGEQYF.